A selection of T cell receptor delta chains follows, all from one sample in a study of gamma-delta T cells after stem cell transplantation. TCRdb re-called the RT-PCR reads with CATT. The sample lists some 1,700 delta-chain clones, about 4.5% occurring once. The sequencing sample was made of gamma-delta T cells. These receptors were taken from a human donor. It is not recorded whose cells these are; they may come from a transplant donor. CDR3s include the opening cysteine and the closing phenylalanine or tryptophan. A D gene is named only where the DNA matches it firmly. A row's size may be missing; if present it is once, few, many or a size class.

D,J,V,size,DNA,CDR3
.,TRDJ1,TRDV2,few,TGTGCCTGTGATGGTTTGGGGGCTACGAAGTCCGATAAACTCATCTTT,CACDGLGATKSDKLIF
.,TRDJ1,TRDV2,.,TGTGCCTGTGACACCGTGGGGACTGGGAGTAAACTCATCTTT,CACDTVGTGSKLIF
.,TRDJ2,TRDV2,few,TGTGCCTGTGACACCTTGGGGCTGGGGTCGTCCGCCGAACCTTTGACAGCACAACTCTTCTTT,CACDTLGLGSSAEPLTAQLFF
TRDD3,TRDJ3,TRDV2,large,TGTGCCTGTGACTTGGCACTGGGGGACGCGAGCTCCTGGGACACCCGACAGATGTTTTTC,CACDLALGDASSWDTRQMFF
TRDD3,TRDJ3,TRDV2,large,TGTGCCTGTGACACGCCCGGGGCTGGGGGATATGGCTCCTGGGACACCCGACAGATGTTTTTC,CACDTPGAGGYGSWDTRQMFF
.,TRDJ1,TRDV2,medium-sized,TGTGCCTGTGACCCCTACCCCGGACAGACCGATAAACTCATCTTT,CACDPYPGQTDKLIF
TRDD3,TRDJ1,TRDV2,few,TGTGCCTGTGACACACTGGGGGCCCACACCGATAAACTCATCTTT,CACDTLGAHTDKLIF
TRDD3,TRDJ1,TRDV2,medium-sized,TGTGCCTGTGACACGCTGGGGGGATTCAAGGGGAGGACCGATAAACTCATCTTT,CACDTLGGFKGRTDKLIF
.,TRDJ1,TRDV2,large,TGTGCCTGTGACACCCTAATAACCTCCAATTACACCGATAAACTCATCTTT,CACDTLITSNYTDKLIF
TRDD3,TRDJ3,TRDV2,few,TGTGCCTGTGACCCACCCCCACTGGGGGATACTACTCTTTCCTGGGACACCCGACAGATGTTTTTC,CACDPPPLGDTTLSWDTRQMFF
TRDD3,TRDJ1,TRDV2,.,TGTGCCTGTGACACCCTGGGGGATACCCGGGAACTCATCTTT,CACDTLGDTRELIF
TRDD3,TRDJ3,TRDV2,.,TGTGCCTGTGACACCGCAGGTGGGGGACTAAGCTCCTGTGACACCCGACCGATGTTTTTC,CACDTAGGGLSSCDTRPMFF
TRDD3,TRDJ1,TRDV2,medium-sized,TGTGCCTGTGACACCGTGTCTACTGGGGGATACTTGGAAACCGATAAACTCATCTTT,CACDTVSTGGYLETDKLIF
TRDD3,TRDJ1,TRDV2,few,TGTGCCTGTGACCCTTTGGATACGCCCTACACCGATAAACTCATCTTT,CACDPLDTPYTDKLIF
.,TRDJ1,TRDV2,large,TGTGCCTGTGACACCGTGTCGACTTCGCCCGATAAACTCATCTTT,CACDTVSTSPDKLIF
TRDD3,TRDJ1,TRDV2,.,TGTGCCTGTAACACTCTACTGGGGGGCCCGACCCTGCTCACCGATAAACTCATCTTT,CACNTLLGGPTLLTDKLIF
.,TRDJ3,TRDV2,large,TGTGCCTGTGACACCGGGGGGCCGAGCTCCTGGGACACCCGACAGATGTTTTTC,CACDTGGPSSWDTRQMFF
.,TRDJ1,TRDV2,large,TGTGCCTGTGACAGTCTACTTGGGACCTACACCGATAAACTCATCTTT,CACDSLLGTYTDKLIF
.,TRDJ1,TRDV2,medium-sized,TGTGCCTGTGACACCCTCATGCCAGGTCGTACGGGACGAGGCCTTACCGATAAACTCATCTTT,CACDTLMPGRTGRGLTDKLIF
TRDD3,TRDJ3,TRDV2,large,TGTGCCTGTGACCCCTTACTGGGGACTAGCTCCTGGGACACCCGACAGATGTTTTTC,CACDPLLGTSSWDTRQMFF
TRDD3,TRDJ1,TRDV2,large,TGTGCCTGTGAGGGACTGGGGGACCTGTACACCGATAAACTCATCTTT,CACEGLGDLYTDKLIF
TRDD3,TRDJ1,TRDV2,large,TGTGCCTGTGACATCCTCCCTCCATTACTGGGGGAAGGGGACACCGATAAACTCATCTTT,CACDILPPLLGEGDTDKLIF
.,TRDJ1,TRDV2,large,TGTGCCTGTGACCCGCTACGGACGGGGGGAATCACCGATAAACTCATCTTT,CACDPLRTGGITDKLIF
TRDD3,TRDJ1,TRDV2,large,TGTGCCTGTGACAATGTGGGGGATCGGGCCGATAAACTCATCTTT,CACDNVGDRADKLIF
TRDD3,TRDJ1,TRDV2,.,TGTGCCTGTGACTCCTTACTGGGGGCTCAGTACACCGATAAACTCATCTTT,CACDSLLGAQYTDKLIF
.,TRDJ1,TRDV1,medium-sized,TGTGCTCTTGGGGAACTAGATATTTTCAAGGGGGACCCCACCGATAAACTCATCTTT,CALGELDIFKGDPTDKLIF
TRDD3,TRDJ1,TRDV2,few,TGTGCCTGTGACCGACTGGGGGCCCACACCGATAAACTCATCTTT,CACDRLGAHTDKLIF
TRDD3,TRDJ1,TRDV2,few,TGTGCCTGTGAAAAACTGGGGGATACGCGTAAGGCCCACAATGACGATAAACTCATCTTT,CACEKLGDTRKAHNDDKLIF
TRDD3,TRDJ1,TRDV2,few,TGTGCCTGCGACTCTCTACTGGGGACCTCCGATAAACCCATCTTT,CACDSLLGTSDKPIF
TRDD3,TRDJ3,TRDV2,.,TGTGCCTGTGACACCGTTTTGGGGGACTTCTCCTGGGACACCCGACAGATGTTTTTC,CACDTVLGDFSWDTRQMFF
TRDD3,TRDJ1,TRDV2,.,TGTGCCTGTGACTCCGTACTGGGGATACTCCGGAACCACCCACTCACCGCTAAACTCATCTTT,CACDSVLGILRNHPLTAKLIF
.,TRDJ3,TRDV2,large,TGTGCCTGTGACACCGCTGGCCTTAGCTCCTGGGACACCCGACAGATGTTTTTC,CACDTAGLSSWDTRQMFF
.,TRDJ1,TRDV1,few,TGTGCTCTTGGGGAACTACTGCTCGACACCGATAAACTCATCTTT,CALGELLLDTDKLIF
TRDD3,TRDJ1,TRDV2,few,TGTGCCTGTGACACTCTGGGGGAGTACACCAATAAACTCATCTTT,CACDTLGEYTNKLIF
TRDD3,TRDJ1,TRDV2,large,TGTGCCTGTGAACCACTGGGGGACCTCACCGATAAACTCATCTTT,CACEPLGDLTDKLIF
.,TRDJ3,TRDV2,few,TGTGCCTGCGGCACCGTAGACCCTAGCTCCTGGGACACCCGACAGATGTTTTTC,CACGTVDPSSWDTRQMFF
TRDD3,TRDJ1,TRDV2,medium-sized,TGTGCCTGTGACCCTCTACTGGGGACCTCCGATAAACTCATCTTT,CACDPLLGTSDKLIF
.,TRDJ1,TRDV2,once,TGTGCCTGTGACCCCCGGGGGGCTACGGCCACCGATAAACTCATCTTT,CACDPRGATATDKLIF
TRDD3,TRDJ1,TRDV2,.,TGTGCCTGTGACTCGGTCGGTACTGGGGGACCCTACACCGATAAACTCATCTTT,CACDSVGTGGPYTDKLIF
TRDD3,TRDJ3,TRDV2,large,TGTGCCTGTGACACTTGGGGACTGGGGGACGACCGGAGCTCCTGGGACACCCGACAGATGTTTTTC,CACDTWGLGDDRSSWDTRQMFF
.,TRDJ1,TRDV2,large,TGTGCCTGTGACACCATAGAAGGCGGGACGCACACCGATAAACTCATCTTT,CACDTIEGGTHTDKLIF
TRDD3,TRDJ3,TRDV2,.,TGTGCCTGTGTCACTTGGGTACTGGGGGATACCTCCTGGGACACCCGACAGATGTTTTTC,CACVTWVLGDTSWDTRQMFF
TRDD3,TRDJ1,TRDV2,large,TGTGCCTGTGACCGCCTGGGGGATCGAGGCGATAAACTCATCTTT,CACDRLGDRGDKLIF
.,TRDJ3,TRDV2,.,TGTGCCTGTGAGCGTTTACTGGAGGATACCCCTAGCTCCTGGGACACCCGACAGATGTTTTTC,CACERLLEDTPSSWDTRQMFF
TRDD3,TRDJ1,TRDV2,large,TGTGCCTGTGACGGCCTAATTACTGGGGGATCGGACACCGATAAACTCATCTTT,CACDGLITGGSDTDKLIF
TRDD3,TRDJ2,TRDV2,large,TGTGCCTGTGACACCTTGGGACTGGGGTCGTCCGTCGAACCTTTGACAGCACAACTCTTCTTT,CACDTLGLGSSVEPLTAQLFF
TRDD3,TRDJ1,TRDV2,large,TGTGCCTGTGACACCGTTGCCAGGACGTCTGGGGGATACTCCTCCACCGATAAACTCATCTTT,CACDTVARTSGGYSSTDKLIF
.,TRDJ1,TRDV2,.,TGTGCCTGTGACACCGTAAGCCACCACCTCGGTGCTGGAGCTCAGGGCGCTAAACTCATCTTT,CACDTVSHHLGAGAQGAKLIF
.,TRDJ1,TRDV2,.,TGTGCCTGTCACGGAGTGGGGGCCCTTACCGATAAACTCATCTTT,CACHGVGALTDKLIF
TRDD3,TRDJ1,TRDV2,medium-sized,TGTGCCTGTGACTTACTGGGGGACCCCGAGTACACCGATAAACTCATCTTT,CACDLLGDPEYTDKLIF
.,TRDJ1,TRDV2,medium-sized,TGTGCCTGTGACGCGCTACTGGCCCACACCGATAAACTCATCTTT,CACDALLAHTDKLIF
TRDD3,TRDJ1,TRDV2,medium-sized,TGTGCCTGTGACACCCTCCTACTGGGGGATCCGCTTTCGACCGATAAACTCATCTTT,CACDTLLLGDPLSTDKLIF
TRDD3,TRDJ1,TRDV2,medium-sized,TGTGCCTGTGACACTATCGTAGTGGGGGATCAGGGCACCGATAAACTCATCTTT,CACDTIVVGDQGTDKLIF
TRDD3,TRDJ1,TRDV2,large,TGTGCCTGTGACTCCCTGGGGGATACAACCGATAAACTCATCTTT,CACDSLGDTTDKLIF
TRDD3,TRDJ1,TRDV2,few,TGTGCCTGTGACCCCTGGGGGATCAGGGGCACCGATAAACTCATCTTT,CACDPWGIRGTDKLIF
TRDD3,TRDJ1,TRDV2,few,TGTGCCTGTGACACCATGCTACTGGGGGATACGAGGGTCACCGATAAACTCATCTTT,CACDTMLLGDTRVTDKLIF
TRDD3,TRDJ1,TRDV2,.,TGTGCCTGTGACTCCTTACTGGGGGATAGATCCCGTGGGGCCGATAAACTCATCTTT,CACDSLLGDRSRGADKLIF
TRDD3,TRDJ1,TRDV2,large,TGTGCCTGTGACTCTCTACTGGGGACCTCCGATAAACTCATCTTT,CACDSLLGTSDKLIF
TRDD3,TRDJ1,TRDV2,large,TGTGCCTGTGACACCGTGGTCGGGGGCAAGGGCTGGGGGATACGCGAACTCATCTTT,CACDTVVGGKGWGIRELIF